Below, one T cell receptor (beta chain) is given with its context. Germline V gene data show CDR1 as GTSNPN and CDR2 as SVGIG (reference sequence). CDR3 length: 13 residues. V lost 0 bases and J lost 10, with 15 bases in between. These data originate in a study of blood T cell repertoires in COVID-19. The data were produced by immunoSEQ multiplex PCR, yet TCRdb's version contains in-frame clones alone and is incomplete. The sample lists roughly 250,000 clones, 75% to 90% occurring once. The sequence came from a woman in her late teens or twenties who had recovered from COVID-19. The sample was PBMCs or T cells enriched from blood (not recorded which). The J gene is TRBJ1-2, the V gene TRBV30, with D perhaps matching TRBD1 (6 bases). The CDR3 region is CAWSVGGKGPYTF. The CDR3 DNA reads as TGTGCCTGGAGTGTAGGGGGAAAGGGTCCCTACACCTTC. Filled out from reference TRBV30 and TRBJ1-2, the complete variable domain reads SQTIHQWPATLVQPVGSPLSLECTVEGTSNPNLYWYRQAAGRGLQLLFYSVGIGQISSEVPQNLSASRPQDRQFILSSKKLLLSDSGFYLCAWSVGGKGPYTFGSGTRLTVV.